This T cell receptor beta chain is from a study of cytomegalovirus exposure and HLA in healthy donors. Looking at the study overall: Most genotyped donors, around 78% of 398, had Caucasian-associated genetic ancestry. Points from the study as a whole: Sequence variants that were highly shared formed a cluster that was likely a sequencing artifact.

J was trimmed by 3 bases and V by 8 bases; bases with no gene match: 7. Germline V gene lookup returns CDR1 SNHLY and CDR2 FYNNEI. There are 14 residues in the CDR3. The PCR made use of 60 Vbeta and 13 Jbeta primers. In the authors' methods: Some 12 million shared chains were among the roughly 78 million unique TCR beta chains that a later analysis counted. Profiled with immunoSEQ multiplex PCR; TCRdb holds only in-frame clones, not every one. That table furnishes V, J and clone size, whereas the DNA furnished D and trimming. There are about 160,000 clones in the sample; 60% to 85% occur only once, and around 3% lies in the top ten. For this clone: Its matching antigen is unknown.

Sequencing was performed on PBMCs. The TCR sequence derives from a woman aged 45-65 years in good health and CMV-seropositive. The rearrangement links TRBV2 to TRBJ1-3, with TRBD1 matching over 7 bases. This chain's CDR3 is CASAPQGGGNTIYF. DNA of the CDR3: TGTGCCAGCGCCCCCCAGGGGGGTGGAAACACCATATATTTT.